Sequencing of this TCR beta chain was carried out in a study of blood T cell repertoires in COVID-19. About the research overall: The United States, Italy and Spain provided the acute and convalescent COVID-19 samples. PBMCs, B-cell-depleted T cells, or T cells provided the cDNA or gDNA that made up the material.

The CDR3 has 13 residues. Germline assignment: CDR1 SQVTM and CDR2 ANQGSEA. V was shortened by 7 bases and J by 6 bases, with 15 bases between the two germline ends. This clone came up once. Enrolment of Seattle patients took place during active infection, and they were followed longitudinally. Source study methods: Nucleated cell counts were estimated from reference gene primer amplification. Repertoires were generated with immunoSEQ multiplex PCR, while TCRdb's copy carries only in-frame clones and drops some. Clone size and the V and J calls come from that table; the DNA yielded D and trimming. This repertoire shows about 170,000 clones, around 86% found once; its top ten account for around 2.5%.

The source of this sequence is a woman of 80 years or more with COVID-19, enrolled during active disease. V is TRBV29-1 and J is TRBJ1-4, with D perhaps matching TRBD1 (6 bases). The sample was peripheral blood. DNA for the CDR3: TGCAGCGCTCAAGGACAGTTCTATGAAAAACTGTTTTTT. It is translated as CSAQGQFYEKLFF. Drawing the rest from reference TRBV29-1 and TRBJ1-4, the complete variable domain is SAVISQKPSRDICQRGTSLTIQCQVDSQVTMMFWYRQQPGQSLTLIATANQGSEATYESGFVIDKFPISRPNLTFSTLTVSNMSPEDSSIYLCSAQGQFYEKLFFGSGTQLSVL.